One and the same sample provided the 25 T cell receptor beta chains below, sequenced in a study of blood T cell repertoires in COVID-19. TCRdb's table, derived via immunoSEQ multiplex PCR, lists solely in-frame clones and lacks some. Counted here are approximately 200,000 clones, about 85% occurring once; the ten biggest clones make up 18%. The sample taken for sequencing was PBMCs or T cells enriched from blood (not recorded which). Receptors were obtained from a man between 40 and 49 years old who had recovered from COVID-19.

The chain employs TRBV5-5 and TRBJ2-7; possibly TRBD1 for D (6 bases). The CDR3 is 15 amino acids. In germline, CDR1 is SGHKS, CDR2 YYEKEE (reference sequence). V was shortened by 7 bases and J by 2 bases, with 19 bases between the two germline ends. As DNA, the CDR3 is TGTGCCAGCCGCGAACCCGTCAGGGGTCCCTACGAGCAGTACTTC. Protein: CASREPVRGPYEQYF.

This clone was recorded a few times. The rearrangement links TRBV6-4 to TRBJ2-7; 9 positions match TRBD2. The V gene end was trimmed by 2 bases and the J gene end by 5 bases; junction bases not matched to a gene: 16. Germline CDR1 and CDR2: MRHNA and SNTAGT. This CDR3 has 18 residues. CDR3 coding DNA: TGTGCCAGCAGTGACGGCTTGTGGGTAGCGGGAGTAGCCCACGAGCAGTACTTC. It codes for CASSDGLWVAGVAHEQYF.

This chain joins TRBV24-1 and TRBJ2-3; TRBD2 matches 15 bases. Germline loops: CDR1 KGHDR, CDR2 SFDVKD. Trimming cost V 9 bases and J 2 bases; bases outside gene matches: 5. The CDR3 covers 16 residues. The CDR3 DNA reads as TGTGCCACCGGGGGGACTAGCGGGAGGTTCACAGATACGCAGTATTTT. This sequence encodes CATGGTSGRFTDTQYF.

The V gene is TRBV10-2, the J gene TRBJ1-1, with D perhaps TRBD1 (5 bases). This CDR3 comprises 15 residues. CDR1 and CDR2 (germline): WSHSY, SAAADI. V dropped 6 bases and J dropped 2 bases, with 16 bases sitting between them. The DNA for the CDR3 is TGCGCCAGCAGACTGACAGCGCTACCAAACACTGAAGCTTTCTTT. This gives the protein CASRLTALPNTEAFF.

This clone was counted once. V usage is TRBV6-1 and J usage is TRBJ2-7, with 9 bases aligning to TRBD1. CDR1 is MNHNS, CDR2 SASEGT, per germline. Germline trimming cut 2 bases from V and 5 bases from J; bases unmatched to any gene: 7. This CDR3 comprises 15 residues. This CDR3 reads CASSESGTGSHEQYF. The CDR3 nucleotides read TGTGCCAGCAGTGAAAGTGGGACAGGGTCCCACGAGCAGTACTTC.

Note on this clone: Other DNA sequences within the sample encode an identical CDR3. The chain couples TRBV28 to TRBJ2-3; 10 bases are a match to TRBD1. CDR1 is MDHEN, CDR2 SYDVKM, per germline. The CDR3 spans 15 residues. J lost 3 bases, V lost 5 bases, and 5 bases had no gene match. The CDR3 DNA sequence: TGTGCCAGCAGTCCCCCGGGACAGGGGACAGATACGCAGTATTTT. Its translation is CASSPPGQGTDTQYF. Drawing the rest from reference TRBV28 and TRBJ2-3, the complete variable domain is DVKVTQSSRYLVKRTGEKVFLECVQDMDHENMFWYRQDPGLGLRLIYFSYDVKMKEKGDIPEGYSVSREKKERFSLILESASTNQTSMYLCASSPPGQGTDTQYFGPGTRLTVL.

The table lists this clone with a count of one. V and J are TRBV6-2 or TRBV6-3 and TRBJ2-7; D not certain. The CDR3 runs to 14 residues. Trimming cost V 0 bases and J 3 bases, with 9 bases left between them. Germline lookup yields CDR1 MNHEY and CDR2 SVGEGT. CDR3 in amino acids: CASSYSPSSYEQYF. CDR3 nucleotide sequence: TGTGCCAGCAGTTACTCTCCAAGTAGCTACGAGCAGTACTTC.

The chain combines TRBV7-3 with TRBJ2-7; 7 bases match TRBD2. The CDR3 covers 16 residues. Germline-derived CDR1 and CDR2 are SGHTA and FQGTGA. J gave up 4 bases and V 2 bases, and 11 bases lay outside the gene matches. CDR3 residues: CASSLPEGREWYEQYF. DNA of the CDR3: TGTGCCAGCAGCTTACCCGAGGGGCGGGAGTGGTACGAGCAGTACTTC. Drawing the rest from reference TRBV7-3 and TRBJ2-7, the complete variable domain is GAGVSQTPSNKVTEKGKYVELRCDPISGHTALYWYRQSLGQGPEFLIYFQGTGAADDSGLPNDRFFAVRPEGSVSTLKIQRTERGDSAVYLCASSLPEGREWYEQYFGPGTRLTVT.

The chain links TRBV5-6 to TRBJ1-1, with D perhaps matching TRBD1 (6 bases). V lost 0 bases and J lost 1, with 16 bases in between. The CDR3 runs 17 residues. Germline values: CDR1 SGHDT, CDR2 YYEEEE. CDR3 in DNA: TGTGCCAGCAGCTTGGTTTCCCGCCGGGACAAGAACACTGAAGCTTTCTTT. Encoded protein: CASSLVSRRDKNTEAFF. Drawing the rest from reference TRBV5-6 and TRBJ1-1, the complete variable domain is DAGVTQSPTHLIKTRGQQVTLRCSPKSGHDTVSWYQQALGQGPQFIFQYYEEEERQRGNFPDRFSGHQFPNYSSELNVNALLLGDSALYLCASSLVSRRDKNTEAFFGQGTRLTVV.

CDR3 residues: CASSIKIGTDTQYF. The CDR3 DNA is TGTGCCAGTAGTATAAAGATAGGCACAGATACGCAGTATTTT. This chain links TRBV19 with TRBJ2-3, with no clear D. This CDR3 is built from 14 residues. V was cut by 2 bases and J by 1 base, with 7 bases left in between. Germline-derived CDR1 and CDR2 are LNHDA and SQIVND (reference sequence). The full variable domain, in which reference TRBV19 and TRBJ2-3 provide the parts outside the CDR3, is DGGITQSPKYLFRKEGQNVTLSCEQNLNHDAMYWYRQDPGQGLRLIYYSQIVNDFQKGDIAEGYSVSREKKESFPLTVTSAQKNPTAFYLCASSIKIGTDTQYFGPGTRLTVL.

The chain couples TRBV7-2 to TRBJ1-2, with D tentatively TRBD1 (5 bases). This CDR3 region has 18 residues. V lost 4 bases and J 0 bases, leaving 21 bases between the germline ends. The germline CDR1 and CDR2 sequences are SGHTA and FQGNSA. The CDR3 here is CASSSILWGFVSNYGYTF. CDR3 in DNA: TGTGCCAGCAGCTCAATCCTATGGGGCTTCGTCTCTAACTATGGCTACACCTTC.

The chain carries TRBV5-1 and TRBJ1-6; D uncertain. The CDR3 covers 12 residues. CDR1 SGHRS and CDR2 YFSETQ come from the germline V gene. V dropped 0 bases and J dropped 8 bases, with 3 bases sitting between them. CDR3 coding DNA: TGCGCCAGCAGCTTGGGAGATTCACCCCTCCACTTT. Its protein is CASSLGDSPLHF.

The chain uses TRBV3-1 (or the pseudogene TRBV3-2) and TRBJ2-7; no reliable D call. Germline CDR1 LGHDT, CDR2 YNNKEL (reference sequence). Trimming cost V 2 bases and J 7 bases, with 9 bases left between them. The CDR3 has 12 amino acids. CDR3 amino acids: CASSQFIEEQYF. CDR3 sequence (DNA): TGTGCCAGCAGCCAATTTATAGAAGAGCAGTACTTC.

V gene TRBV5-1 combines with J gene TRBJ2-7; no clear D gene. The CDR3 has 12 amino acids. V was pared by 4 bases and J by 6 bases, with 11 bases between. CDR1 and CDR2 from the germline V gene are SGHRS and YFSETQ. CDR3 in DNA: TGCGCCAGCAGCCCTACGGAGAGCGAGCAGTACTTC. It specifies CASSPTESEQYF.

Here the CDR3 reads CASSPSGGPGNTGELFF. CDR3 bases: TGTGCCAGCAGCCCTAGCGGGGGGCCCGGGAACACCGGGGAGCTGTTTTTT. This chain joins TRBV7-3 and TRBJ2-2; TRBD2 matches 11 bases. This CDR3 is 17 amino acids long. After removal of 5 bases from V and 1 base from J, the junction contained 6 bases not matched to a gene. The germline CDR1 and CDR2 sequences are SGHTA and FQGTGA.

The V gene is TRBV19, the J gene TRBJ2-7, with 8 bases that match TRBD2. The CDR3 has 15 amino acids. Germline trimming cut 5 bases from V and 1 base from J; bases unmatched to any gene: 7. Germline V gene sequence: CDR1 LNHDA, CDR2 SQIVND (reference sequence). The CDR3 loop reads CASSPRTSISYEQYF. In nucleotides, the CDR3 is TGTGCCAGTAGTCCCCGGACTAGCATTTCCTACGAGCAGTACTTC.

V gene TRBV6-6 combines with J gene TRBJ1-4; D is undetermined. This CDR3 is built from 14 residues. V lost 6 bases and J lost 7, with 15 bases in between. Germline lookup yields CDR1 MNHNY and CDR2 SVGAGI (reference sequence). CDR3 nucleotides: TGTGCCAGCAGCGACCGGACCGGAGGTGAAAAACTGTTTTTT. Translated: CASSDRTGGEKLFF.

J is TRBJ2-7 and V is TRBV5-4; D gene unclear. Germline values: CDR1 SGHNT, CDR2 YYREEE (reference sequence). This CDR3 is built from 14 residues. The V and J ends lost 3 bases and 1 base respectively, with 11 bases between them. CDR3 sequence reads: CASSSGPASYEQYF. As DNA, the CDR3 is TGTGCCAGCAGCTCTGGGCCTGCTTCCTACGAGCAGTACTTC.

The chain carries TRBV27 and TRBJ2-1; D is possibly TRBD2 (6 bases). CDR1 is MNHEY, CDR2 SMNVEV, per germline (reference sequence). Trimming left V 4 bases short and J 6 bases short, with 16 bases between. The CDR3 loop spans 15 amino acids. In DNA form, the CDR3 reads TGTGCCAGCAGTTCACTAGCCATCTTAATCAATGAGCAGTTCTTC. It is translated as CASSSLAILINEQFF.

The chain employs TRBV28 and TRBJ2-2; 9 bases are a match to TRBD2. The CDR3 runs 14 residues. Looked up from germline, CDR1 is MDHEN and CDR2 is SYDVKM. With V trimmed by 7 bases and J by 4 bases, 4 bases remained unmatched. The CDR3 loop reads CASISGSGTGELFF. The CDR3 DNA follows: TGTGCCAGCATTAGCGGGAGCGGCACCGGGGAGCTGTTTTTT.

This chain connects TRBV6-6 to TRBJ1-5; D not resolved. There are 15 residues in the CDR3. Trimming cost V 7 bases and J 0 bases, with 13 bases left between them. Germline CDR1 is MNHNY and CDR2 is SVGAGI (reference sequence). CDR3 sequence (DNA): TGTGCCAGCACCAAAGAGAGGGCTAGCAATCAGCCCCAGCATTTT. Protein product: CASTKERASNQPQHF.

V gene TRBV5-1 combines with J gene TRBJ2-3; 10 positions match TRBD2. The CDR3 is made up of 15 amino acids. Germline V gives CDR1 SGHRS, CDR2 YFSETQ. Trimming at V came to 4 bases and at J to 0 bases, leaving 2 bases not matched to a gene. CDR3 protein: CASSGSGRSTDTQYF. As DNA, the CDR3 is TGCGCCAGCAGCGGTAGCGGGAGGAGCACAGATACGCAGTATTTT.

The chain uses TRBV27 and TRBJ2-3; 9 nucleotides match TRBD2. CDR1 is MNHEY and CDR2 is SMNVEV in the germline V gene (reference sequence). This CDR3 region has 16 residues. V was clipped by 2 bases and J by 2 bases; unmatched bases: 5. This CDR3 reads CASSLLVAGVTDTQYF. The CDR3 DNA is TGTGCCAGCAGTTTACTAGTAGCGGGAGTCACAGATACGCAGTATTTT.

This rearrangement joins TRBV7-8 to TRBJ2-5; tentative D call: TRBD1 (5 bases). Germline V gives CDR1 SGHVS, CDR2 FQNEAQ. V was trimmed by 0 bases and J by 4 bases, leaving 12 bases between them. The CDR3 has 15 residues. The CDR3 region is CASSLAQGRGETQYF. The CDR3 coding sequence is TGTGCCAGCAGCTTAGCTCAGGGTAGGGGAGAGACCCAGTACTTC.

V is TRBV7-2 and J is TRBJ1-2; D might be TRBD1 (5 bases). CDR1 and CDR2 (germline): SGHTA, FQGNSA. V lost 7 bases and J 8 bases, leaving 14 bases between the germline ends. This CDR3 spans 12 amino acids. The CDR3 sequence is CASKKGREGYTF. In DNA form, the CDR3 reads TGTGCCAGCAAGAAGGGGAGGGAAGGCTACACCTTC.